This T cell receptor (beta chain) was captured in a study of T-cell memory formation after mild COVID-19. Study-wide points: Among CD4+ contracting clones, most were CM and EM, and CD8+ ones EMRA.

It was 5'RACE with constant-segment primers that produced the TCR alpha and TCR beta cDNA libraries, which carried sample barcodes and UMIs. TCRdb reprocessed the 5' RACE reads via MiXCR and lists one record per CDR3 protein. Of a few hundred thousand distinct CDR3 sequences listed, 25% to 30% are singletons. Between the trimmed V and J ends, which lost 3 bases and 0 bases, there was a span of 10 bases. Germline V CDR1 and CDR2: SGHNT, YYREEE (reference sequence). The CDR3 is made up of 15 amino acids. This clonotype was detected a few times. Its antigen remains unknown. The TCR was taken from an adult woman who had mild COVID-19 (a few samples of this study predate the infection). Cell type and time point are not known. The rearrangement links TRBV5-4 to TRBJ2-1; no definite D call. Sequencing used PBMCs or a T cell subset sorted from them (not recorded which). CDR3 sequence (DNA): TGTGCCAGCAGCTCCGGCAGCAGCTCCTACAATGAGCAGTTCTTC. Encoded protein: CASSSGSSSYNEQFF.